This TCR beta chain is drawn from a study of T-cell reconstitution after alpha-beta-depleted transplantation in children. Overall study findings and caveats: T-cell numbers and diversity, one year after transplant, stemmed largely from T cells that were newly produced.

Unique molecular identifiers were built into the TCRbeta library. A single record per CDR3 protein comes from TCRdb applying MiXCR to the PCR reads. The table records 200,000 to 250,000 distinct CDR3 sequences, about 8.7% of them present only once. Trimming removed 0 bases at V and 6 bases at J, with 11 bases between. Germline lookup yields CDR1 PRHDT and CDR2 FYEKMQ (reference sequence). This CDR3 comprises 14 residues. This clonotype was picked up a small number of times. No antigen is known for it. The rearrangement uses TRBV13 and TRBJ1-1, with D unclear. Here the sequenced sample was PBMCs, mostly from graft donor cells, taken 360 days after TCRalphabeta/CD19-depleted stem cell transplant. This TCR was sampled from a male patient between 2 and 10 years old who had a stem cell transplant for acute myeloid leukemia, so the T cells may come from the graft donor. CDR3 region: CASSLGLGYPEAFF. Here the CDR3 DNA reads TGTGCCAGCAGCTTAGGCCTAGGGTACCCTGAAGCTTTCTTT.